These 17 T cell receptor beta chains came from one sample sequenced in a study of blood T cell repertoires in COVID-19. Generated by immunoSEQ multiplex PCR, the TCRdb table keeps only in-frame clones and is missing some. This sample has 90,000 to 120,000 clones; approximately 88% occur once, and the top ten carry roughly 4.9%. Input material: peripheral blood. Receptors originate from a man aged 35 to 55 with active or convalescent COVID-19.

The V call is TRBV19, the J call TRBJ2-2; D unclear. Trimming removed 0 bases at V and 2 bases at J, with 22 bases between. The CDR3 is made up of 20 amino acids. Germline V gives CDR1 LNHDA, CDR2 SQIVND (reference sequence). The CDR3 DNA is TGTGCCAGTAGTATAGATTCTGTCCCGACACACACTCACAACACCGGGGAGCTGTTTTTT. It yields the protein CASSIDSVPTHTHNTGELFF.

The chain links TRBV18 to TRBJ1-2, with D possibly being TRBD1 (5 bases). This CDR3 comprises 16 residues. Trimming stripped 6 bases from V and 1 base from J, with 18 bases between. CDR1 and CDR2 from the germline V gene are KGHSH and LQKENI. The CDR3 loop reads CASSPTGLILNYGYTF. The CDR3 nucleotides are TGTGCCAGCTCTCCCACAGGATTGATACTTAACTATGGCTACACCTTC.

The CDR3: CASSPGTSEYNEQFF. CDR3 in DNA: TGTGCCAGCAGCCCCGGGACTAGCGAGTACAATGAGCAGTTCTTC. This rearrangement joins TRBV9 to TRBJ2-1; TRBD2 aligns across 10 bases. This CDR3 has 15 amino acids. V lost 4 bases to trimming and J lost 4 bases; unmatched junction nucleotides: 5. The V gene's germline CDR1 is SGDLS and CDR2 YYNGEE. Based on the CDR3 plus reference TRBV9 and TRBJ2-1, the full variable domain is DSGVTQTPKHLITATGQRVTLRCSPRSGDLSVYWYQQSLDQGLQFLIQYYNGEERAKGNILERFSAQQFPDLHSELNLSSLELGDSALYFCASSPGTSEYNEQFFGPGTRLTVL.

This clone is a singleton in its sample. CDR3 residues: CASSFGGNTEAFF. As DNA, the CDR3 is TGTGCCAGCAGTTTCGGAGGGAACACTGAAGCTTTCTTT. The chain is built from TRBV12-3 or TRBV12-4 and TRBJ1-1; no definite D call. Trimming shortened V by 3 bases and J by 1 base, and 6 bases separated the two germline ends. CDR3 size: 13 residues.

Points on this clone: The junction does not match germline at one end; this may be a read error. This chain uses TRBV4-3 with TRBJ1-1; D is uncertain. The CDR3 is 12 amino acids. CDR1 LGHNA and CDR2 YSLEER come from the germline V gene. The CDR3 DNA is TGCGCCAGCAGCCAAGACCAGACTGGAGCTTTCTTT. Its translation is CASSQDQTGAFF.

V is TRBV6-2 or TRBV6-3 and J is TRBJ1-5; TRBD1 is a possible D gene (6 bases). With 1 base removed from V and 2 bases from J, the gap between germline ends came to 9 bases. The CDR3 has 15 amino acids. Germline V gene lookup returns CDR1 MNHEY and CDR2 SVGEGT. DNA for the CDR3: TGTGCCAGCAGTTACTTACAGGGTGGCAATCAGCCCCAGCATTTT. Residues: CASSYLQGGNQPQHF.

The chain recombines TRBV6-6 with TRBJ2-1; 7 positions agree with TRBD2. Germline assignment: CDR1 MNHNY and CDR2 SVGAGI (reference sequence). CDR3 size: 15 residues. V lost 8 bases and J lost 2; bases outside the gene matches: 9. CDR3 in DNA: TGTGCCAGCGGGAGAACGGGACTAACCTACAATGAGCAGTTCTTC. It is translated as CASGRTGLTYNEQFF.

This rearrangement joins TRBV6-4 to TRBJ1-6; 8 bases match TRBD1. The V and J ends lost 7 bases and 9 bases, in that order; junction bases with no gene match: 8. CDR3 size: 14 residues. Germline V gene lookup returns CDR1 MRHNA and CDR2 SNTAGT. Written as DNA, the CDR3 is TGTGCCAGCATCGCAGGGGGCGCTGGTTCACCCCTCCACTTT. Its translation: CASIAGGAGSPLHF.

The chain uses TRBV5-1 and TRBJ1-2; maybe TRBD1 (6 bases). Looked up from germline, CDR1 is SGHRS and CDR2 is YFSETQ. This CDR3 has 12 residues. V gave up 4 bases and J gave up 7 bases, with 11 bases separating them. CDR3 sequence reads: CASSEDRIGYTF. The CDR3 bases are TGCGCCAGCAGCGAGGACAGAATTGGCTACACCTTC.

The chain couples TRBV30 to TRBJ2-7; D is unclear. Trimming stripped 2 bases from V and 0 bases from J, with 11 bases between. The CDR3 spans 14 residues. The germline V gene encodes CDR1 GTSNPN and CDR2 SVGIG (reference sequence). The CDR3, as DNA: TGTGCCTGGAGTCCCTCGCAGGCCTCCTACGAGCAGTACTTC. Its translation: CAWSPSQASYEQYF.

The CDR3 reads CASSPLQSSYEQYF. The CDR3 DNA reads TGTGCCAGCTCACCACTACAAAGCTCCTACGAGCAGTACTTC. The gene calls are TRBV18 and TRBJ2-7; D is unclear. V was trimmed by 1 base and J by 0 bases, leaving 7 bases between them. The CDR3 contains 14 residues. The germline V gene encodes CDR1 KGHSH and CDR2 LQKENI.

The chain uses TRBV9 and TRBJ1-1; D gene unclear. From germline, CDR1 is SGDLS and CDR2 YYNGEE. This CDR3 region has 13 residues. Trimming cost V 4 bases and J 5 bases, with 12 bases left between them. The CDR3 here is CASSPGIATEAFF. Written as DNA, the CDR3 is TGTGCCAGCAGCCCCGGGATTGCGACTGAAGCTTTCTTT.

The V and J genes are TRBV21-1 and TRBJ2-3; the listed D gene, TRBD2, was not tested against the DNA. TRBV21-1 is listed as a pseudogene. The CDR3 totals 18 residues. CDR3 DNA: TGTGCCAGCACCTTAGGAAATAAACCGGGATCCCGCACAGATACGCAGTATTTT. The encoded protein is CASTLGNKPGSRTDTQYF.

This chain joins TRBV15 and TRBJ2-3; the D gene is possibly TRBD2 (5 bases). This CDR3 is 14 amino acids long. Germline CDR1 reads LNHNV; CDR2 reads YYDKDF (reference sequence). V lost 4 bases and J 1 base, leaving 9 bases between the germline ends. The CDR3 is CATSTSQRTDTQYF. CDR3 nucleotides: TGTGCCACCAGCACTAGCCAGCGCACAGATACGCAGTATTTT.

J is TRBJ2-1 and V is TRBV7-2, with D possibly matching TRBD1 (6 bases). The CDR3 covers 16 residues. Trimming cost V 5 bases and J 4 bases, with 18 bases left between them. Germline CDR1 reads SGHTA; CDR2 reads FQGNSA. CDR3: CASSPQTGLGYNEQFF. The CDR3 nucleotides read TGTGCCAGCAGCCCGCAGACAGGTTTGGGGTACAATGAGCAGTTCTTC.

The gene calls are TRBV6-2 or TRBV6-3 and TRBJ2-1; D may be TRBD1 (6 bases). V dropped 3 bases and J dropped 8 bases, with 17 bases sitting between them. The CDR3 spans 15 residues. Germline assignment: CDR1 MNHEY and CDR2 SVGEGT. Here the CDR3 reads CASSYFQGNTYEQFF. Written as DNA, the CDR3 is TGTGCCAGCAGTTATTTCCAGGGGAATACGTATGAGCAGTTCTTC.

The rearrangement uses TRBV28 and TRBJ1-5; D may be TRBD1 (6 bases). This CDR3 region has 13 residues. Trimming shortened V by 6 bases and J by 4 bases, and 10 bases separated the two germline ends. The germline CDR1 and CDR2 sequences are MDHEN and SYDVKM. CDR3 coding DNA: TGTGCCAGCAGGACGACAGGTAATCAGCCCCAGCATTTT. This gives the protein CASRTTGNQPQHF. The full variable domain, in which reference TRBV28 and TRBJ1-5 provide the parts outside the CDR3, is DVKVTQSSRYLVKRTGEKVFLECVQDMDHENMFWYRQDPGLGLRLIYFSYDVKMKEKGDIPEGYSVSREKKERFSLILESASTNQTSMYLCASRTTGNQPQHFGDGTRLSIL.